Ten or more counts support the clone carrying this T cell receptor (beta chain). This sample is drawn from a study of blood T cell repertoires in COVID-19. V lost 7 bases and J lost 0; bases outside the gene matches: 6. Germline V gene sequence: CDR1 MNHNY, CDR2 SVGAGI (reference sequence). The CDR3 is 15 residues long. Repertoires were generated with immunoSEQ multiplex PCR, while TCRdb's copy carries only in-frame clones and drops some. Among around 80,000 clones listed, around 79% were seen once. The gene calls are TRBV6-6 and TRBJ2-5, with 9 bases identical to TRBD2. Source material: peripheral blood. The source is a man in his fifties or sixties with active or convalescent COVID-19. The CDR3 loop reads CASKQTSGNQETQYF. In DNA, the CDR3 is TGTGCCAGCAAACAGACTAGCGGCAACCAAGAGACCCAGTACTTC.